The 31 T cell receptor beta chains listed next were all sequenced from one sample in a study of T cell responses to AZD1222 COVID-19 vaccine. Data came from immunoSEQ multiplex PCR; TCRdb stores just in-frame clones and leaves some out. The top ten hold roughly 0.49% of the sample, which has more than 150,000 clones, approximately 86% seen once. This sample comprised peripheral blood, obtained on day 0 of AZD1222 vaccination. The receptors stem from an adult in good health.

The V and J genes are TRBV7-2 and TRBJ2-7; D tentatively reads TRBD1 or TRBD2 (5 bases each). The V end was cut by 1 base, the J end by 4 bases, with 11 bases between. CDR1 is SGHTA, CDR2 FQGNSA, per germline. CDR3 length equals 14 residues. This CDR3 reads CASSLVQGEYEQYF. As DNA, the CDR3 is TGTGCCAGCAGCTTAGTGCAGGGAGAATACGAGCAGTACTTC. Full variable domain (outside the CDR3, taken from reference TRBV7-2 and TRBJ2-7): GAGVSQSPSNKVTEKGKDVELRCDPISGHTALYWYRQSLGQGLEFLIYFQGNSAPDKSGLPSDRFSAERTGGSVSTLTIQRTQQEDSAVYLCASSLVQGEYEQYFGPGTRLTVT.

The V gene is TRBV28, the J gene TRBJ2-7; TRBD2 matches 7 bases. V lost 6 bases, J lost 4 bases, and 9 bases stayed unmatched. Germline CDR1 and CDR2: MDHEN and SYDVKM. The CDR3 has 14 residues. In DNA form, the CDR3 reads TGTGCCAGCAGCTTTAGGGAGGGAAAGTACGAGCAGTACTTC. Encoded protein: CASSFREGKYEQYF.

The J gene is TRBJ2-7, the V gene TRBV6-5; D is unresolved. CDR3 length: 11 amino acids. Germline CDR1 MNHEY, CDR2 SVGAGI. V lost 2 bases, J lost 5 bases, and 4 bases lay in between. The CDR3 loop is CASSYMDEQYF. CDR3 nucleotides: TGTGCCAGCAGTTACATGGACGAGCAGTACTTC.

CDR3 sequence reads: CASSGRDRQSGNTEAFF. The CDR3 region has the DNA TGTGCCAGCAGTGGCCGGGACAGGCAAAGCGGGAACACTGAAGCTTTCTTT. This rearrangement joins TRBV28 to TRBJ1-1, with 8 bases fitting TRBD1. The V gene's germline CDR1 is MDHEN and CDR2 SYDVKM. The CDR3 totals 17 residues. With 5 bases clipped from V and 1 base from J, the junction kept 12 bases outside the gene matches.

CDR3 bases: TGTGCCAGCAGTCCCTTACGAAGAGGGAACACTGAAGCTTTCTTT. Translation: CASSPLRRGNTEAFF. The chain employs TRBV6-5 and TRBJ1-1; unclear D gene. Germline V gene data show CDR1 as MNHEY and CDR2 as SVGAGI. V lost 5 bases and J 1 base, leaving 14 bases between the germline ends. This CDR3 is 15 amino acids long.

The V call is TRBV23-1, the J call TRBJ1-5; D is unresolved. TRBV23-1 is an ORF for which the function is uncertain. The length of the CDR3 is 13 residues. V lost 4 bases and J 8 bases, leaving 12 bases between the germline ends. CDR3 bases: TGCGCCAGCAGTCGAGATCGGCGGGAGCCCCAGCATTTT. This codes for CASSRDRREPQHF.

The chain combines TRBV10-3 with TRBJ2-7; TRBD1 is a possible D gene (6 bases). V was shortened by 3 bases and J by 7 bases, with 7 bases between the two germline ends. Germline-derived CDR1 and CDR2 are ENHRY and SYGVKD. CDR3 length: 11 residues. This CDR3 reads CAISETGEQYF. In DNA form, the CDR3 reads TGTGCCATCAGTGAAACAGGGGAGCAGTACTTC.

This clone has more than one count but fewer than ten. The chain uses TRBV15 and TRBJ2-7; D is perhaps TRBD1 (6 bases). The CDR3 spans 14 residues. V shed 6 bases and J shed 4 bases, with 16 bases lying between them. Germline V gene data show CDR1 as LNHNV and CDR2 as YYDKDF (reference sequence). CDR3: CATSREQGIYEQYF. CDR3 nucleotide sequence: TGTGCCACCAGTCGAGAACAGGGTATTTACGAGCAGTACTTC.

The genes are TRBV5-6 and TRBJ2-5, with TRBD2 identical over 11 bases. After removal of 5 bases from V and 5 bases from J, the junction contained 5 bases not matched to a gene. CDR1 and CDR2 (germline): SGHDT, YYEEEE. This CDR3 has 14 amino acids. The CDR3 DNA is TGTGCCAGCAGGGTAGCGGGGGGGCCGGAGACCCAGTACTTC. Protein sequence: CASRVAGGPETQYF.

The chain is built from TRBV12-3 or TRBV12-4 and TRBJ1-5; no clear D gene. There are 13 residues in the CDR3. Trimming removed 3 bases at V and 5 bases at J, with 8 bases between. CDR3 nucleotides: TGTGCCAGCAGTTTGGTTTCCGATCAGCCCCAGCATTTT. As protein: CASSLVSDQPQHF.

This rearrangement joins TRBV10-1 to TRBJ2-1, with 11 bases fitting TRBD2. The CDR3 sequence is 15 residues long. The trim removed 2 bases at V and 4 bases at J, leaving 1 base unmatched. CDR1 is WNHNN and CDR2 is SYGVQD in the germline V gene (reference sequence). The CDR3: CASSEGLAGYNEQFF. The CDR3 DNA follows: TGCGCCAGCAGTGAGGGACTAGCGGGTTACAATGAGCAGTTCTTC.

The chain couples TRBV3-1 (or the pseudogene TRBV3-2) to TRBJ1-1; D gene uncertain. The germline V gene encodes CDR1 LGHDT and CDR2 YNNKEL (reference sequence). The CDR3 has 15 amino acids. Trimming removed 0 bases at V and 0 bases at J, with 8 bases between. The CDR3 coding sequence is TGTGCCAGCAGCCAAGACACGTTCATGAACACTGAAGCTTTCTTT. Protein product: CASSQDTFMNTEAFF.

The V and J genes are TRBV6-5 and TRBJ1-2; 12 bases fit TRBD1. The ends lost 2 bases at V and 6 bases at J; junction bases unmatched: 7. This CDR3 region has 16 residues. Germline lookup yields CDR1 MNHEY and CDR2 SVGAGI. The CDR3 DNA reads TGTGCCAGCAGTTACCGGGACAGGGGGCGGGAGCATGGCTACACCTTC. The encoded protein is CASSYRDRGREHGYTF.

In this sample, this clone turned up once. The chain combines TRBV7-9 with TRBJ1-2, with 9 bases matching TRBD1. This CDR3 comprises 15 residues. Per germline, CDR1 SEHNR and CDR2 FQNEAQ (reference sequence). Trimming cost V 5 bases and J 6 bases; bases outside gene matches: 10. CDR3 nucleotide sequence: TGTGCCAGCAGCCTGATGGGGACAGGGAAAAATGGCTACACCTTC. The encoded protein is CASSLMGTGKNGYTF. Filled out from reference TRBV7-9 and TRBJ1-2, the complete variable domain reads DTGVSQNPRHKITKRGQNVTFRCDPISEHNRLYWYRQTLGQGPEFLTYFQNEAQLEKSRLLSDRFSAERPKGSFSTLEIQRTEQGDSAMYLCASSLMGTGKNGYTFGSGTRLTVV.

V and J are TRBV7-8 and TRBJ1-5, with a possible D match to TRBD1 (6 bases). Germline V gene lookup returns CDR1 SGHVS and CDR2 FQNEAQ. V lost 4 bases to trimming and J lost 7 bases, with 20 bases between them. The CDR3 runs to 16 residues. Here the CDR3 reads CASSSGVGVGWQPQHF. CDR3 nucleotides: TGTGCCAGCAGCTCAGGGGTAGGGGTTGGGTGGCAGCCCCAGCATTTT.

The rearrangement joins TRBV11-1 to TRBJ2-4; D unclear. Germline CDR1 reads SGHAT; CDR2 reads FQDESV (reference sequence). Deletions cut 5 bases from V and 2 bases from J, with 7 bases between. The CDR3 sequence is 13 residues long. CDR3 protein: CASSRQTKNIQYF. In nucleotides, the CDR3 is TGTGCCAGCAGCAGACAAACCAAAAACATTCAGTACTTC.

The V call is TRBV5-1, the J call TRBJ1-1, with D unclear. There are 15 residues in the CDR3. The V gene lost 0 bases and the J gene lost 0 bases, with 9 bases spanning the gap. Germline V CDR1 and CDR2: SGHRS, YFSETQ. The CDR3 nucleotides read TGCGCCAGCAGCTTGGGAGAGCTGATGAACACTGAAGCTTTCTTT. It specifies CASSLGELMNTEAFF.

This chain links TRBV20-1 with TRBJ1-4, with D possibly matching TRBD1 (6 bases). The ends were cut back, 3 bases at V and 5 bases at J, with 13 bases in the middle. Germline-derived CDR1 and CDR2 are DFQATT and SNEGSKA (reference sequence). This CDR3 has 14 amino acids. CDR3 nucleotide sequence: TGCAGTGCTAGTATAGGGGGGCGCAATGAAAAACTGTTTTTT. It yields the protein CSASIGGRNEKLFF.

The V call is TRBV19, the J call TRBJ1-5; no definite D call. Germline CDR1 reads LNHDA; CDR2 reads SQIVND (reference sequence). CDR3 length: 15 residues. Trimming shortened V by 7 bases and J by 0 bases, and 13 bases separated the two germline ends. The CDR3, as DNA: TGTGCCAGTACCCAAACCGGTAATAGCAATCAGCCCCAGCATTTT. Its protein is CASTQTGNSNQPQHF.

CDR3 DNA sequence: TGCGCCAGCAGCTTGGGTGCGGGCAACAATGAGCAGTTCTTC. Its protein product is CASSLGAGNNEQFF. This chain joins TRBV5-1 and TRBJ2-1, with D tentatively TRBD2 (5 bases). Trimming took off 0 bases at V and 5 bases at J, with 9 bases between the two ends. Germline-derived CDR1 and CDR2 are SGHRS and YFSETQ. The CDR3 has 14 residues.

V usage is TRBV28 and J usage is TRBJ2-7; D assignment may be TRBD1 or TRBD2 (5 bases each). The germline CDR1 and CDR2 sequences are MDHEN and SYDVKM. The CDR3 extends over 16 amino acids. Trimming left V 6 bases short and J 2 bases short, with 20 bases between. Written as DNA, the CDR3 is TGTGCCAGCAGACGCCCGACGTTGGGACCAACCTACGAGCAGTACTTC. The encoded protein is CASRRPTLGPTYEQYF. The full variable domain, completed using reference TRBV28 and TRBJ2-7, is DVKVTQSSRYLVKRTGEKVFLECVQDMDHENMFWYRQDPGLGLRLIYFSYDVKMKEKGDIPEGYSVSREKKERFSLILESASTNQTSMYLCASRRPTLGPTYEQYFGPGTRLTVT.

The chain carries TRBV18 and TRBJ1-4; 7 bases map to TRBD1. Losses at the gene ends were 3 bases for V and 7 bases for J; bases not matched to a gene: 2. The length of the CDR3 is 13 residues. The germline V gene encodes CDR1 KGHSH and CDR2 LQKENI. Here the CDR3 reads CASSPGQAEKLFF. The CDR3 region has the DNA TGTGCCAGCTCACCTGGACAGGCTGAAAAACTGTTTTTT.

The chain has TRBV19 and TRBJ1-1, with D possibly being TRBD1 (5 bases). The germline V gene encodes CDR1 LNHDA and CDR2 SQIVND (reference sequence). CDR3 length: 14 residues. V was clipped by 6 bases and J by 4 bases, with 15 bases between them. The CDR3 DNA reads TGTGCCAGTAGATTGGAGGGCAGGGCCACTGAAGCTTTCTTT. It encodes CASRLEGRATEAFF. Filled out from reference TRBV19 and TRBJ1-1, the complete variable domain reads DGGITQSPKYLFRKEGQNVTLSCEQNLNHDAMYWYRQDPGQGLRLIYYSQIVNDFQKGDIAEGYSVSREKKESFPLTVTSAQKNPTAFYLCASRLEGRATEAFFGQGTRLTVV.

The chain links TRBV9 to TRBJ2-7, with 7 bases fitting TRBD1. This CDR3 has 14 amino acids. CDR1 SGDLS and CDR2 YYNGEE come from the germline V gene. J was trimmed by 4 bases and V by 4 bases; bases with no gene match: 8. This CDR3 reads CASSPRQGGYEQYF. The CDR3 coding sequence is TGTGCCAGCAGCCCTAGACAGGGTGGTTACGAGCAGTACTTC.

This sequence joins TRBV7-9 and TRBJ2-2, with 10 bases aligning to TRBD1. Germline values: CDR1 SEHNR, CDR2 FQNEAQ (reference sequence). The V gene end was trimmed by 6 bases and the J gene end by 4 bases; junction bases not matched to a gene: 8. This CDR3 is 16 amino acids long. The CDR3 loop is CASRPRDRGITGELFF. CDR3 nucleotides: TGTGCCAGCAGGCCCCGGGACAGGGGAATCACCGGGGAGCTGTTTTTT. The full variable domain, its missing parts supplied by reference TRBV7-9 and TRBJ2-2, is DTGVSQNPRHKITKRGQNVTFRCDPISEHNRLYWYRQTLGQGPEFLTYFQNEAQLEKSRLLSDRFSAERPKGSFSTLEIQRTEQGDSAMYLCASRPRDRGITGELFFGEGSRLTVL.

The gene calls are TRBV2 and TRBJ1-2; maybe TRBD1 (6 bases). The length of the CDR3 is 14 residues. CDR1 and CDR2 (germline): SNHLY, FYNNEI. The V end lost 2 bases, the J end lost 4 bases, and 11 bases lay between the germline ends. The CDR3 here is CASSENRDSYGYTF. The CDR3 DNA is TGTGCCAGCAGTGAAAACAGGGACTCCTATGGCTACACCTTC.

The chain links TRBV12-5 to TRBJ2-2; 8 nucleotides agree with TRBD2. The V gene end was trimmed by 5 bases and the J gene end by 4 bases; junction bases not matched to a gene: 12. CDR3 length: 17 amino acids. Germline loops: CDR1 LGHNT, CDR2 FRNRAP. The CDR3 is CASGLSYGGATTGELFF. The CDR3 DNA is TGTGCTAGTGGTCTCTCGTACGGGGGGGCCACCACCGGGGAGCTGTTTTTT.

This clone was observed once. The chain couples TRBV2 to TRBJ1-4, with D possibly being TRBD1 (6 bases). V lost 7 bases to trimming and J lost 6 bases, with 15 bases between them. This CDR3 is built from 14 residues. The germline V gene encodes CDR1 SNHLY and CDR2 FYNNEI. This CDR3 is CASNSQGRDEKLFF. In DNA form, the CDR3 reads TGTGCCAGCAATAGCCAGGGGAGGGATGAAAAACTGTTTTTT.

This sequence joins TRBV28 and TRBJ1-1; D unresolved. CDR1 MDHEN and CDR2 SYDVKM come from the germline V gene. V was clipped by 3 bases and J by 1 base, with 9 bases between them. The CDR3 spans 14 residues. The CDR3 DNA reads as TGTGCCAGCAGTTTCCCCCTTTGGAACACTGAAGCTTTCTTT. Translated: CASSFPLWNTEAFF.

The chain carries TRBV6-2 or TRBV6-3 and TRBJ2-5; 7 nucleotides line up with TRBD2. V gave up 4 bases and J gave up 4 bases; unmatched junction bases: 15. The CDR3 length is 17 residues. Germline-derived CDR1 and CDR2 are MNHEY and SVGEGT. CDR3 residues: CASSSFGRSGEGETQYF. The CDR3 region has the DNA TGTGCCAGCAGTTCCTTCGGGAGGAGCGGGGAGGGAGAGACCCAGTACTTC.

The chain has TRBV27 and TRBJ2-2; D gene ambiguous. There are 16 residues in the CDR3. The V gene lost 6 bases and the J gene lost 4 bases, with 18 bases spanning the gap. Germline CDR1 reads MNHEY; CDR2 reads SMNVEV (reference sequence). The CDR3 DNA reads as TGTGCCAGCAGCCGAGAGGCCGCGGACCCCACCGGGGAGCTGTTTTTT. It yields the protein CASSREAADPTGELFF.